A single sample is the source of the 20 T cell receptor beta chains below, sequenced in a study of cytomegalovirus exposure and HLA in healthy donors. PCR involved 60 Vbeta and 13 Jbeta primers. Generated by immunoSEQ multiplex PCR, the TCRdb table keeps only in-frame clones and is missing some. The sample lists 210,000 or so clones, over 65% occurring once. Sequencing was performed on PBMCs. The receptors derive from a young man in good health and CMV-seronegative.

The J gene is TRBJ1-5, the V gene TRBV9; tentative D call: TRBD1 (6 bases). Germline V gene lookup returns CDR1 SGDLS and CDR2 YYNGEE. The CDR3 has 15 amino acids. V was pared by 4 bases and J by 1 base, with 12 bases between. The CDR3 DNA follows: TGTGCCAGCAGCCGGGAGGGGGGAAGCAATCAGCCCCAGCATTTT. It specifies CASSREGGSNQPQHF.

The chain joins TRBV30 to TRBJ1-1, with D possibly TRBD1 on 5 matching bases. CDR3 length: 12 amino acids. The germline V gene has CDR1 GTSNPN and CDR2 SVGIG (reference sequence). V dropped 1 base and J dropped 5 bases, with 8 bases sitting between them. The CDR3 nucleotides read TGTGCCTGGAGTGAGGGGCGGACTGAAGCTTTCTTT. Protein: CAWSEGRTEAFF.

The chain joins TRBV6-6 to TRBJ2-7; TRBD2 agrees at 14 bases. CDR1 and CDR2 (germline): MNHNY, SVGAGI (reference sequence). This CDR3 has 14 amino acids. V shed 8 bases and J 4 bases; nucleotides not matched to a gene: 4. The CDR3 region is CASGGTSGSYEQYF. CDR3 DNA: TGTGCCAGCGGAGGGACTAGCGGGAGTTACGAGCAGTACTTC.

V and J are TRBV4-1 and TRBJ1-1; a weak D match, TRBD1 (6 bases). The V end lost 1 base, the J end lost 3 bases, and 9 bases lay between the germline ends. Per the germline V gene, CDR1 is MGHRA and CDR2 is YSYEKL. The CDR3 is made up of 14 amino acids. The CDR3 bases are TGCGCCAGCAGCCAAGTGAAGGGGGACACTGAAGCTTTCTTT. Protein product: CASSQVKGDTEAFF.

The chain carries TRBV7-8 and TRBJ2-3; possibly TRBD2 for D (6 bases). Trimming took off 0 bases at V and 1 base at J, with 11 bases between the two ends. Per the germline V gene, CDR1 is SGHVS and CDR2 is FQNEAQ. The CDR3 totals 16 residues. The CDR3 DNA is TGTGCCAGCAGCTTAGCCTCTGCGGGACGCACAGATACGCAGTATTTT. This encodes CASSLASAGRTDTQYF.

CDR3 loop: CASSFGGNPDTQYF. CDR3 nucleotide sequence: TGTGCCAGCAGCTTTGGCGGGAACCCAGATACGCAGTATTTT. The V gene is TRBV7-9, the J gene TRBJ2-3; D may be TRBD2 (6 bases). The V and J ends lost 3 bases and 4 bases respectively, with 11 bases between them. Germline V gene data show CDR1 as SEHNR and CDR2 as FQNEAQ (reference sequence). The CDR3 is 14 residues long.

V and J are TRBV29-1 and TRBJ1-5, with D perhaps matching TRBD1 (6 bases). Germline CDR1 is SQVTM and CDR2 is ANQGSEA. The CDR3 has 14 amino acids. V was trimmed by 7 bases and J by 0 bases, leaving 13 bases between them. The DNA for the CDR3 is TGCAGCGCACAAGCACAGGGTAGCAATCAGCCCCAGCATTTT. Residues: CSAQAQGSNQPQHF.

The chain links TRBV5-4 to TRBJ1-1, with D possibly matching TRBD1 (5 bases). The CDR3 runs to 15 residues. V lost 2 bases and J 4 bases, leaving 15 bases between the germline ends. The germline V gene encodes CDR1 SGHNT and CDR2 YYREEE (reference sequence). CDR3 nucleotide sequence: TGTGCCAGCAGCTTAGTCTTGGGGACTGGCACTGAAGCTTTCTTT. This encodes CASSLVLGTGTEAFF.

This chain joins TRBV6-5 and TRBJ1-5; 7 bases are a match to TRBD1. The germline V gene encodes CDR1 MNHEY and CDR2 SVGAGI. V lost 2 bases to trimming and J lost 7 bases; unmatched junction nucleotides: 11. CDR3 size: 16 residues. CDR3 protein: CASSYGGTASSQPQHF. The CDR3 bases are TGTGCCAGCAGTTACGGAGGGACAGCCAGCAGCCAGCCCCAGCATTTT.

The chain carries TRBV5-6 and TRBJ1-1; no clear D gene. Trimming took 4 bases from V and 11 from J, leaving 15 bases between them. This CDR3 comprises 12 residues. From germline, CDR1 is SGHDT and CDR2 YYEEEE. CDR3 amino acids: CASSQRRQVAFF. The DNA for the CDR3 is TGTGCCAGCAGCCAGAGGAGGCAAGTGGCTTTCTTT.

The rearrangement uses TRBV7-9 and TRBJ2-1; D perhaps matches TRBD1 (5 bases). There are 15 residues in the CDR3. Germline CDR1 SEHNR, CDR2 FQNEAQ (reference sequence). Trimming pared 2 bases from V and 5 bases from J, leaving 13 bases between. CDR3 residues: CASSLFSTVNNEQFF. The CDR3, as DNA: TGTGCCAGCAGCTTATTTTCGACAGTTAACAATGAGCAGTTCTTC.

This clone was seen a single time. The chain uses TRBV5-6 and TRBJ1-4; no clear D. The germline V gene encodes CDR1 SGHDT and CDR2 YYEEEE. The V end was cut by 4 bases, the J end by 6 bases, with 13 bases between. This CDR3 contains 14 residues. The CDR3 DNA reads TGTGCCAGCAGCCGGGGAATGGGAGATGAAAAACTGTTTTTT. This gives the protein CASSRGMGDEKLFF.

V usage is TRBV9 and J usage is TRBJ1-6, with 9 bases that match TRBD1. The CDR3 spans 16 residues. Germline V CDR1 and CDR2: SGDLS, YYNGEE. With V trimmed by 2 bases and J by 7 bases, 7 bases remained unmatched. CDR3 nucleotide sequence: TGTGCCAGCAGCGTCTCGACAGGGGGTACGAATTCACCCCTCCACTTT. This gives the protein CASSVSTGGTNSPLHF.

The chain is built from TRBV6-1 and TRBJ1-1, with D unresolved. The V gene's germline CDR1 is MNHNS and CDR2 SASEGT. The germline V and J ends were trimmed by 1 base and 10 bases, with 16 bases remaining between them. There are 14 residues in the CDR3. DNA for the CDR3: TGTGCCAGCAGTGAAGTCGGGTCCCTTGGAGGAGCTTTCTTT. It encodes CASSEVGSLGGAFF.

The chain employs TRBV28 and TRBJ2-1, with TRBD2 identical over 10 bases. V was clipped by 5 bases and J by 7 bases; unmatched bases: 17. The germline gives CDR1 MDHEN, CDR2 SYDVKM. The CDR3 is 18 residues long. Written as DNA, the CDR3 is TGTGCCAGCAGTGCCCTCATCCTTACTAGCGGGATGGGGAATGAGCAGTTCTTC. Protein sequence: CASSALILTSGMGNEQFF.

DNA of the CDR3: TGTGCCAGCAGCACAACAGGGCCAGATACGCAGTATTTT. Its protein product is CASSTTGPDTQYF. This rearrangement joins TRBV28 to TRBJ2-3; the D gene is possibly TRBD1 (6 bases). Germline V gene lookup returns CDR1 MDHEN and CDR2 SYDVKM. The V end was cut by 6 bases, the J end by 4 bases, with 11 bases between. The length of the CDR3 is 13 residues.

V gene TRBV2 combines with J gene TRBJ1-2, with D uncertain. This CDR3 region has 15 residues. Deletions cut 8 bases from V and 5 bases from J, with 21 bases between. Germline lookup yields CDR1 SNHLY and CDR2 FYNNEI. The CDR3 sequence: CASFSGGRLFYGYTF. As DNA, the CDR3 is TGTGCCAGCTTTAGTGGTGGCAGGTTATTTTATGGCTACACCTTC. Supplemented by reference TRBV2 and TRBJ1-2, the full variable domain reads EPEVTQTPSHQVTQMGQEVILRCVPISNHLYFYWYRQILGQKVEFLVSFYNNEISEKSEIFDDQFSVERPDGSNFTLKIRSTKLEDSAMYFCASFSGGRLFYGYTFGSGTRLTVV.

The V call is TRBV21-1, the J call TRBJ2-7; the D call of TRBD2 is as the table states it, not checked on the DNA. TRBV21-1 represents a pseudogene. The CDR3 is 13 amino acids. CDR3 sequence: CASSKGGSHEQYF. As DNA, the CDR3 is TGTGCCAGCAGCAAAGGAGGGTCCCACGAGCAGTACTTC.

The chain carries TRBV9 and TRBJ2-5; TRBD2 matches at 9 bases. In germline, CDR1 is SGDLS, CDR2 YYNGEE. Germline trimming cut 0 bases from V and 1 base from J; bases unmatched to any gene: 4. The CDR3 length is 16 residues. CDR3: CASSVGLAGIQETQYF. CDR3 bases: TGTGCCAGCAGCGTAGGGCTAGCGGGGATCCAAGAGACCCAGTACTTC.

The chain joins TRBV7-7 to TRBJ1-5; D is uncertain. CDR1 is SSHAT, CDR2 FNYEAQ, per germline (reference sequence). This CDR3 region has 11 residues. The CDR3 loop is CASYAGQPQHF. The CDR3 bases are TGTGCTAGTTACGCGGGACAGCCCCAGCATTTT.